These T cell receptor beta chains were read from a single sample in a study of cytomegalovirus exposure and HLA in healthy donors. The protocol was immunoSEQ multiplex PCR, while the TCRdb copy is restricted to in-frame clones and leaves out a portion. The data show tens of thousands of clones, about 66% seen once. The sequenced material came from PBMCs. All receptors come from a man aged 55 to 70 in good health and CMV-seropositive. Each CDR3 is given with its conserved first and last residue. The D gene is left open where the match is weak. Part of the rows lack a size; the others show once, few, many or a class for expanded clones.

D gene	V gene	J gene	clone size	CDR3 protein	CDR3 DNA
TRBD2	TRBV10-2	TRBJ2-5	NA	CASRGWGGRDQETQYF	TGCGCCAGCAGGGGGTGGGGGGGACGCGACCAAGAGACCCAGTACTTC
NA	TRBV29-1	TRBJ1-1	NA	CSVGVEVGTEAFF	TGCAGCGTTGGGGTCGAGGTGGGCACTGAAGCTTTCTTT
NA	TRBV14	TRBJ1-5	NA	CASSPTQGRQPQHF	TGTGCCAGCAGCCCAACACAGGGACGTCAGCCCCAGCATTTT
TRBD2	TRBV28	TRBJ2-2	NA	CASSQTTSGSIGELFF	TGTGCCAGCAGTCAAACGACTAGCGGGAGTATCGGGGAGCTGTTTTTT
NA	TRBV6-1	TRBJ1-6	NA	CASKRTENSPLHF	TGTGCCAGCAAGAGGACAGAAAATTCACCCCTCCACTTT
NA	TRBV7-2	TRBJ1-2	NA	CASRSRDSGYTF	TGTGCCAGCAGATCCCGGGACTCTGGCTACACCTTC
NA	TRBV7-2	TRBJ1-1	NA	CASSFGGGPGTEAFF	TGTGCCAGCAGCTTCGGCGGGGGCCCGGGAACTGAAGCTTTCTTT
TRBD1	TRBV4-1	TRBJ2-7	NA	CASSQESGTGIYEQYF	TGCGCCAGCAGCCAAGAATCGGGGACAGGGATATACGAGCAGTACTTC
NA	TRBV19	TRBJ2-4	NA	CASIPQGSKNIQYF	TGTGCCAGTATACCGCAGGGATCCAAAAACATTCAGTACTTC
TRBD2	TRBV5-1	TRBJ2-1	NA	CASSPGLAGVAAGFYEQFF	TGCGCCAGCAGCCCGGGACTAGCGGGGGTAGCGGCTGGGTTCTATGAGCAGTTCTTC
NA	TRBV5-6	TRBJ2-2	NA	CASSPPYGTGELFF	TGTGCCAGCAGCCCACCCTACGGGACCGGGGAGCTGTTTTTT
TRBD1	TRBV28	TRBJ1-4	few	CASSLTLPGRGRGEKLFF	TGTGCCAGCAGTTTGACCCTCCCAGGCAGGGGGAGAGGTGAAAAACTGTTTTTT
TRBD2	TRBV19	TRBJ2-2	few	CASSTLPGLGVTGELFF	TGTGCCAGTAGTACACTCCCGGGACTAGGGGTCACCGGGGAGCTGTTTTTT
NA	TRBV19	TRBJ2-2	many	CASKGVALNTGELFF	TGTGCCAGTAAGGGGGTGGCTTTAAACACCGGGGAGCTGTTTTTT
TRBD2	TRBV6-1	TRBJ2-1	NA	CASTGTSGANEQFF	TGTGCCAGCACCGGGACTAGCGGAGCTAATGAGCAGTTCTTC
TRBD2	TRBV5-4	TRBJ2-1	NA	CASSLKLADNEQFF	TGTGCCAGCAGCTTGAAACTAGCGGACAATGAGCAGTTCTTC
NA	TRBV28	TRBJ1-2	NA	CASSGRDIHGYTF	TGTGCCAGCAGTGGACGGGACATTCATGGCTACACCTTC
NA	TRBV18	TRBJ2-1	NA	CATTQEGAPSYNEQFF	TGTGCCACCACCCAGGAGGGGGCTCCCTCCTACAATGAGCAGTTCTTC
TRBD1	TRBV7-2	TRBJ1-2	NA	CASSLSTGGARGYTF	TGTGCCAGCAGCTTATCAACAGGGGGCGCGAGGGGCTACACCTTC
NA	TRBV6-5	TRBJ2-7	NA	CASSYGVGEPYEQYF	TGTGCCAGCAGTTACGGCGTAGGGGAACCGTACGAGCAGTACTTC
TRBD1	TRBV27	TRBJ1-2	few	CASSLNAFTGGSANYGYTF	TGTGCCAGCAGTTTAAACGCTTTCACAGGGGGCTCCGCTAACTATGGCTACACCTTC
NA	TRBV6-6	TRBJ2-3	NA	CASSYLTEIIPDTQYF	TGTGCCAGCAGTTACCTGACGGAGATAATCCCAGATACGCAGTATTTT
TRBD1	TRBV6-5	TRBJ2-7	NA	CASSLTGTGAYEQYF	TGTGCCAGCAGTCTCACCGGAACAGGGGCATACGAGCAGTACTTC
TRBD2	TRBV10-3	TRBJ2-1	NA	CAIRAATSGPYNEQFF	TGTGCCATCAGAGCTGCGACTAGCGGGCCATACAATGAGCAGTTCTTC
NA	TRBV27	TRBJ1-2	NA	CASSLSDRGGYTF	TGTGCCAGCAGTTTATCAGATCGAGGAGGCTACACCTTC